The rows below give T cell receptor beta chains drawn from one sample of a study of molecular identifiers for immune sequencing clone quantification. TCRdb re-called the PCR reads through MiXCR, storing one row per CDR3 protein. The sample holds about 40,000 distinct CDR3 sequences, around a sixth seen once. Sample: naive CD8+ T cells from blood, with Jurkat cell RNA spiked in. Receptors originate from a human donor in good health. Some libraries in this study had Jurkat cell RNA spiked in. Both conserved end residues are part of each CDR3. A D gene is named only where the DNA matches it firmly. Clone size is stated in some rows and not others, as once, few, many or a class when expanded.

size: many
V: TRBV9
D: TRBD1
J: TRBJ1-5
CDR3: CASSVGGGPNQPQHF
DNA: TGTGCCAGCAGCGTAGGAGGGGGCCCCAATCAGCCCCAGCATTTT

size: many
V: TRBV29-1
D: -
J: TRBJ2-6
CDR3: CSVMSRGPVAGANVLTF
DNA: TGCAGCGTTATGTCCCGCGGCCCTGTCGCTGGGGCCAACGTCCTGACTTTC

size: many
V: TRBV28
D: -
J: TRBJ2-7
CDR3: CASSFYQLVLEQYF
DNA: TGTGCCAGCAGTTTCTACCAACTAGTTCTCGAGCAGTACTTC

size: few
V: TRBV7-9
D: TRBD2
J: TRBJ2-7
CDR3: CASSDPGLVVGEQYF
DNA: TGTGCCAGCAGCGACCCAGGACTAGTCGTCGGCGAGCAGTACTTC

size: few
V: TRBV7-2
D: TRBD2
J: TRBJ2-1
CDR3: CASSQTSGPHNEQFF
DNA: TGTGCCAGCAGCCAGACTAGCGGGCCTCACAATGAGCAGTTCTTC

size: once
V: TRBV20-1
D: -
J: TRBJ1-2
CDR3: CSARDRSGYGYTF
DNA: TGCAGTGCTAGAGATCGTTCCGGCTATGGCTACACCTTC

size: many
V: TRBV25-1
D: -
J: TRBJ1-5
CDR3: CASNGGVAQPQHF
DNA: TGTGCCAGTAATGGGGGGGTCGCTCAGCCCCAGCATTTT

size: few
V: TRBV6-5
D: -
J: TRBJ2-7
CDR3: CASSLLDSFAYEQYF
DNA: TGTGCCAGCAGTTTGTTGGACAGTTTTGCCTACGAGCAGTACTTC

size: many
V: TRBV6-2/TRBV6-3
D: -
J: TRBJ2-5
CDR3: CASSYSYGGETQYF
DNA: TGTGCCAGCAGTTACTCGTATGGGGGTGAGACCCAGTACTTC

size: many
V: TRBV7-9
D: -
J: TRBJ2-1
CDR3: CASSLTDEQFF
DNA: TGTGCCAGCAGCTTAACGGATGAGCAGTTCTTC

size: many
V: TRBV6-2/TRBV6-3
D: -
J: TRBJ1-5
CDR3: CASSYPQPQHF
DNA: TGTGCCAGCAGTTACCCCCAGCCCCAGCATTTT

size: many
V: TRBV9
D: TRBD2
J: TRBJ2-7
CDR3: CASSEGGTSGSEQYF
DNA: TGTGCCAGCAGCGAGGGGGGGACTAGCGGTTCCGAGCAGTACTTC

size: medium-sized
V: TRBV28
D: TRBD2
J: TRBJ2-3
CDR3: CASRETSGRVDTQYF
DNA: TGTGCCAGCAGAGAGACTAGCGGGAGAGTGGATACGCAGTATTTT

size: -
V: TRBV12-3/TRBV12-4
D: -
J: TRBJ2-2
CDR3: CASSIWTGELFF
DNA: TGTGCCAGCAGTATCTGGACCGGGGAGCTGTTTTTT

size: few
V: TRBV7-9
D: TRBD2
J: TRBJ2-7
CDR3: CASTSFSGAHYEQYF
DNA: TGTGCCAGCACCAGCTTCAGCGGGGCCCACTACGAGCAGTACTTC

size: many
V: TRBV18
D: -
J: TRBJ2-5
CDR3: CASSPEIRVTVETQYF
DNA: TGTGCCAGCTCCCCCGAAATACGGGTGACTGTAGAGACCCAGTACTTC

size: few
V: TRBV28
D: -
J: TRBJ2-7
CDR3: CASSFRLEGYEQYF
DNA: TGTGCCAGCAGTTTTCGTCTGGAAGGCTACGAGCAGTACTTC

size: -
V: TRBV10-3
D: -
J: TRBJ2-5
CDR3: CAISESERAQKTQYF
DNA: TGTGCCATCAGTGAGTCTGAGCGGGCGCAAAAGACCCAGTACTTC

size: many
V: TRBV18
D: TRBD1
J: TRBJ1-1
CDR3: CASSPPGQGRVAEAFF
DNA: TGTGCCAGCTCGCCCCCGGGACAGGGTCGGGTCGCTGAAGCTTTCTTT

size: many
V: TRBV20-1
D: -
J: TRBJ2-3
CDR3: CSGRADTQYF
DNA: TGCAGTGGAAGGGCAGATACGCAGTATTTT

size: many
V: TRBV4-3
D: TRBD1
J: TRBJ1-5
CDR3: CASRQGAYSNQPQHF
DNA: TGCGCCAGCAGACAGGGGGCATATAGCAATCAGCCCCAGCATTTT

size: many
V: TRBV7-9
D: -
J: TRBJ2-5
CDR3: CASSLVTGPQETQYF
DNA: TGTGCCAGCAGCTTAGTAACGGGGCCTCAAGAGACCCAGTACTTC

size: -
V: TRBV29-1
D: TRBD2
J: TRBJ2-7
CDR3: CSVWASGPPEQYF
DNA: TGCAGCGTTTGGGCTAGCGGGCCCCCCGAGCAGTACTTC

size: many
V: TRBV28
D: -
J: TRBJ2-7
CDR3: CASSYPGLLYEQYF
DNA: TGTGCCAGCAGTTATCCGGGACTCCTCTACGAGCAGTACTTC

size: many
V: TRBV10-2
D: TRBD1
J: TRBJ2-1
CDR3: CASSEGQGQFF
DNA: TGCGCCAGCAGTGAGGGACAGGGGCAGTTCTTC

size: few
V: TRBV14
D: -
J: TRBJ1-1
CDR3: CVSSQNPIPVRTEAFF
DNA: TGTGTCAGCAGCCAAAATCCCATACCGGTGCGGACTGAAGCTTTCTTT

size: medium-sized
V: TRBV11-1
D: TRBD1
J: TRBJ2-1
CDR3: CAITPDRTNEQFF
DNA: TGTGCCATCACTCCGGACAGGACCAATGAGCAGTTCTTC

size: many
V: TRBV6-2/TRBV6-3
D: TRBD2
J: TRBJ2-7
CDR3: CASSYRPGLAAPVNYEQYF
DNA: TGTGCCAGCAGTTACAGGCCGGGACTAGCGGCCCCAGTTAACTACGAGCAGTACTTC

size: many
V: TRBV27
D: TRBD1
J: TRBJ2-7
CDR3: CASSIPRQGRDEQYF
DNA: TGTGCCAGCAGTATCCCTCGACAGGGGAGAGACGAGCAGTACTTC

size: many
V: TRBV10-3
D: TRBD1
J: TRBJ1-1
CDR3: CAISEPARDRDVTEAFF
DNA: TGTGCCATCAGTGAGCCAGCCCGGGACAGGGACGTCACTGAAGCTTTCTTT

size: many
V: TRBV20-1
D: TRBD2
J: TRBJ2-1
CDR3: CSAPPGLGNEQFF
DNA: TGCAGTGCTCCTCCGGGACTAGGCAATGAGCAGTTCTTC

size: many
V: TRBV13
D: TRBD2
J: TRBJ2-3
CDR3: CASSPLPSGGTDTQYF
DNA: TGTGCCAGCAGCCCACTCCCTAGCGGAGGCACAGATACGCAGTATTTT

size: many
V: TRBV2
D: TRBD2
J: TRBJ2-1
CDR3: CAVSGGGSNEQFF
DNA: TGTGCCGTAAGCGGGGGAGGTAGTAATGAGCAGTTCTTC

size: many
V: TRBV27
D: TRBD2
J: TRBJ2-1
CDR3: CASSYLGTSGDNEQFF
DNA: TGTGCCAGCAGTTACCTCGGGACTAGCGGAGACAATGAGCAGTTCTTC

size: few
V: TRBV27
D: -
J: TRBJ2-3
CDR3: CASSPSDRVWAQYF
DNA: TGTGCCAGCAGTCCCTCGGATAGAGTATGGGCGCAGTATTTT

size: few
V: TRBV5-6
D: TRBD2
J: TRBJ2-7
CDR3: CASSFSAGGMYEQYF
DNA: TGTGCCAGCAGCTTCTCAGCGGGAGGGATGTACGAGCAGTACTTC

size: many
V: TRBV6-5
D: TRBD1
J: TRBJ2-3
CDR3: CASRQGSGGATDTQYF
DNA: TGTGCCAGCAGGCAAGGGTCAGGGGGCGCAACAGATACGCAGTATTTT

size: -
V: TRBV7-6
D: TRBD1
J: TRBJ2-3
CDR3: CASSLWTGAADTQYF
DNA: TGTGCCAGCAGCTTATGGACAGGGGCGGCAGATACGCAGTATTTT

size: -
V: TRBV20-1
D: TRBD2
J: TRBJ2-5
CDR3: CSARDTWGLAAMQETQYF
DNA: TGCAGTGCTAGAGATACTTGGGGACTAGCGGCAATGCAAGAGACCCAGTACTTC

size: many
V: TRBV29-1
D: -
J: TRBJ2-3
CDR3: CSSSARPTDTQYF
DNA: TGCAGCTCGTCGGCGCGGCCCACAGATACGCAGTATTTT

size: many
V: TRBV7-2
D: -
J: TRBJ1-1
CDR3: CASSLSRVTEAFF
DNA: TGTGCCAGCAGCCTTTCCAGGGTCACTGAAGCTTTCTTT

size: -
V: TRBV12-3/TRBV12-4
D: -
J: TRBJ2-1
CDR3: CASSSSTVPEYNEQFF
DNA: TGTGCCAGCAGTTCCTCGACTGTCCCCGAGTACAATGAGCAGTTCTTC